This T cell receptor beta chain came from a study of T-cell reconstitution after alpha-beta-depleted transplantation in children. The CDR3 consists of 11 residues. The V gene's germline CDR1 is DFQATT and CDR2 SNEGSKA (reference sequence). The V and J ends lost 5 bases and 10 bases respectively, with 12 bases between them. Overall study results and limits: Reported findings indicate that, about two months after transplant, alpha-beta T cells came from several hundred expanded clones, which were derived from non-depleted graft cells. In some patients, recipient T cells and intrathymic progenitors surviving conditioning explained high day-60 diversity. T-cell counts and diversity at one year following transplant were attributed mainly to newly produced T cells.

Preparation of the TCRbeta library involved a method that used unique molecular identifiers. MiXCR was run by TCRdb on the PCR reads, yielding one entry per CDR3 protein. Seen here are 440,000 or so distinct CDR3 sequences, approximately 42% observed once, and the top ten hold 27%. On this clonotype itself: Its cognate antigen is unknown.

This receptor was taken from a girl aged 2-10 years with aplastic anemia, due to receive a stem cell transplant. This chain connects TRBV20-1 to TRBJ2-1; tentatively, D is TRBD2 (6 bases). The sequences come from PBMCs, collected before TCRalphabeta/CD19-depleted stem cell transplant. Here the CDR3 reads CSAPTSYEQFF. CDR3 sequence (DNA): TGCAGTGCTCCGACTAGTTACGAGCAGTTCTTC.